This T cell receptor beta chain was documented in a study of beta chain features in type 1 diabetes. This clone was picked up a small number of times. Its antigen is not identified. Whole-study results and caveats: Comparison showed that naive, central memory and Treg TCRB repertoires appeared more similar among patients than among healthy donors.

The germline gives CDR1 SGHVS, CDR2 FNYEAQ. There are 14 residues in the CDR3. The V end lost 5 bases, the J end lost 1 base, and 11 bases lay between the germline ends. The study reverse transcribed the entire isolated RNA, so it sequenced expressed TCRB transcripts. Method: immunoSEQ multiplex PCR; TCRdb's copy keeps in-frame clones and lacks some. This sample has roughly 400,000 clones, with roughly 14% found just once. Via the markers CD45RO/CCR7/CD25/CD127/CD95/CD27, stem cell-like memory, regulatory, central memory and naive CD4+ cells were sorted. The chain carries TRBV7-6 and TRBJ1-2; D possibly corresponds to TRBD1 (5 bases). This receptor was identified in a man aged 25 to 40 in good health. Sample: naive CD4+ T cells from blood. The CDR3 nucleotides read TGTGCCAGCAGCCCGACAGACCTTAACTATGGCTACACCTTC. Translating it yields CASSPTDLNYGYTF. Full variable domain (missing parts from reference TRBV7-6 and TRBJ1-2): GAGVSQSPRYKVTKRGQDVALRCDPISGHVSLYWYRQALGQGPEFLTYFNYEAQQDKSGLPNDRFSAERPEGSISTLTIQRTEQRDSAMYRCASSPTDLNYGYTFGSGTRLTVV.